This TCR beta chain derives from a study of T cells in Graves' hyperthyroidism and ophthalmopathy. General study findings and limits: Most expanded thyroid clonotypes above 0.001 recurred in blood. Model-based prediction identified ophthalmopathy a median 6.5 months prior to its onset. Separation of ophthalmopathy from stable hyperthyroidism was achieved by a 13 V-J model.

The TCR beta CDR3 regions underwent amplification using RNA transcripts as the source. During a first-round RT-PCR of the TCR CDR3, the HTBI primer set was used. Each CDR3 protein gets one entry after TCRdb re-called the multiplex PCR reads with MiXCR. The sample consists of about 590,000 distinct CDR3 sequences, approximately 14% of them appearing once. Patients having uncontrolled infection, another autoimmune disease, pregnancy or lactation were not included. In this sample, this clonotype turned up many times. The target antigen is unknown. V was trimmed by 3 bases and J by 10 bases, leaving 19 bases between them. The germline gives CDR1 SGHAT, CDR2 FQNNGV. This CDR3 spans 15 amino acids.

The TCR sequence derives from a young woman with Graves' hyperthyroidism. Sequenced sample: blood. The chain couples TRBV11-2 to TRBJ2-1; D unresolved. CDR3 residues: CASSFSSGYFDEQFF. CDR3 nucleotide sequence: TGTGCCAGCAGCTTTTCGTCCGGTTATTTTGACGAGCAGTTCTTC.